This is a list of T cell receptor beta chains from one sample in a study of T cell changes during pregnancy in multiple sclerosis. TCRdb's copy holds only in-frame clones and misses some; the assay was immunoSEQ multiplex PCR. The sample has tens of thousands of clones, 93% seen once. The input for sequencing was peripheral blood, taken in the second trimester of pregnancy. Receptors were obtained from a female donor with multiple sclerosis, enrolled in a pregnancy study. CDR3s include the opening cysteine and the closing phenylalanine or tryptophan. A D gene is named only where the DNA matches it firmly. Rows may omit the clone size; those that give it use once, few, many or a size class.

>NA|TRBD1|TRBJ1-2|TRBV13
CASSYPLGDREYGYTF
TGTGCCAGCAGCTACCCCTTAGGGGACAGGGAGTATGGCTACACCTTC
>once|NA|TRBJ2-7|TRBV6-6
CASSTQAGYEQYF
TGTGCCAGCAGTACCCAGGCGGGGTACGAGCAGTACTTC
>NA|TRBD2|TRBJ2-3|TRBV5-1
CASGRLAGVSDTQYF
TGCGCCAGCGGTAGACTAGCGGGGGTGTCGGATACGCAGTATTTT
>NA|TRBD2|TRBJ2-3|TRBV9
CASSDDPLGAGAPKDTQYF
TGTGCCAGCAGCGACGACCCCTTAGGAGCGGGGGCCCCTAAGGATACGCAGTATTTT
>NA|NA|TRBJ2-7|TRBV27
CASSRGISYEQYF
TGTGCCAGTAGCAGGGGAATCTCCTACGAGCAGTACTTC
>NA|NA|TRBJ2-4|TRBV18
CASSPTRSPTDDTKNIQYF
TGTGCCAGCTCACCAACCCGCTCCCCGACAGACGACACGAAAAACATTCAGTACTTC
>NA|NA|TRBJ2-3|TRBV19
CATGVDLTDTQYF
TGTGCCACCGGGGTAGATCTCACAGATACGCAGTATTTT
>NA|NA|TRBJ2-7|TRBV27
CASSLLGDEQYF
TGTGCCAGCAGTTTATTAGGGGACGAGCAGTACTTC
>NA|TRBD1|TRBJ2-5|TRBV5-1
CASSPGTGETQYF
TGCGCCAGCAGCCCTGGGACAGGGGAGACCCAGTACTTC
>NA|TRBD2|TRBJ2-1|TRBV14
CASSQFGGANNEQFF
TGTGCCAGCAGCCAGTTCGGGGGGGCGAACAATGAGCAGTTCTTC
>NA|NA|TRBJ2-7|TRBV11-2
CASSLDFGIPYEQYF
TGTGCCAGCAGCTTAGATTTCGGGATCCCCTACGAGCAGTACTTC
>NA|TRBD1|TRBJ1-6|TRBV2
CASSENGGTANSPLHF
TGTGCCAGCAGTGAAAACGGCGGGACAGCTAATTCACCCCTCCACTTT
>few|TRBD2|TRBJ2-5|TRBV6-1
CASSELAGGQETQYF
TGTGCCAGCAGTGAGTTAGCGGGGGGACAAGAGACCCAGTACTTC
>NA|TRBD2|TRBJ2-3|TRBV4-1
CASSHPGLAGGYTQYF
TGCGCCAGCAGCCACCCGGGACTAGCGGGGGGGTATACGCAGTATTTT